Following are 31 T cell receptor beta chains from one sample sequenced in a study of shared clonotypes between healthy human individuals. Assay used: immunoSEQ multiplex PCR; TCRdb lists only in-frame clones, some missing. The sample has about 600,000 clones; 95% to 96% are singletons. Terminally differentiated effector memory CD45RA+ cells were left out of the naive CD8 fraction, which was CD45RO-negative and positively selected for CCR7. Specimen: naive CD8+ T cells sorted from blood. These receptors originate from a woman younger than 45 in good health.

This clone is a singleton in its sample. The sample has other DNA sequences that encode this CDR3 too. The gene calls are TRBV27 and TRBJ1-5, with TRBD1 identical over 12 bases. V shed 6 bases and J 7 bases; nucleotides not matched to a gene: 7. The CDR3 spans 15 residues. Germline V CDR1 and CDR2: MNHEY, SMNVEV (reference sequence). CDR3 nucleotides: TGTGCCAGCAGCCCCGGGACAGGGGGCCGGCAGCCCCAGCATTTT. This translates into CASSPGTGGRQPQHF.

This clone was detected only once. The chain links TRBV7-9 to TRBJ2-1, with D perhaps assigned TRBD1 or TRBD2 (7 bases each). CDR1 and CDR2 (germline): SEHNR, FQNEAQ (reference sequence). V was shortened by 4 bases and J by 2 bases, with 15 bases between the two germline ends. This CDR3 comprises 16 residues. The CDR3 DNA reads TGTGCCAGCAGCTCTGAGGGGGCGGGAGCCTACAATGAGCAGTTCTTC. This gives the protein CASSSEGAGAYNEQFF. The variable domain in full, completed from reference TRBV7-9 and TRBJ2-1, reads DTGVSQNPRHKITKRGQNVTFRCDPISEHNRLYWYRQTLGQGPEFLTYFQNEAQLEKSRLLSDRFSAERPKGSFSTLEIQRTEQGDSAMYLCASSSEGAGAYNEQFFGPGTRLTVL.

The V call is TRBV27, the J call TRBJ1-1; D uncertain. Trimming stripped 2 bases from V and 0 bases from J, with 7 bases between. The germline CDR1 and CDR2 sequences are MNHEY and SMNVEV (reference sequence). This CDR3 comprises 14 residues. CDR3 DNA sequence: TGTGCCAGCAGTTTAGCGGAAGTGAACACTGAAGCTTTCTTT. Translating it yields CASSLAEVNTEAFF.

This chain joins TRBV18 and TRBJ2-5; 7 bases line up with TRBD1. The CDR3 has 16 amino acids. Germline CDR1 KGHSH, CDR2 LQKENI. The V gene end was trimmed by 4 bases and the J gene end by 5 bases; junction bases not matched to a gene: 13. The CDR3 nucleotides are TGTGCCAGCTCACGGGAACTACAGGGGCGGGCGGAGACCCAGTACTTC. It translates to CASSRELQGRAETQYF.

The gene calls are TRBV27 and TRBJ2-5, with 10 nucleotides matching TRBD2. V dropped 4 bases and J dropped 3; count of bases not matched to a gene: 5. This CDR3 region has 15 residues. Germline lookup yields CDR1 MNHEY and CDR2 SMNVEV (reference sequence). CDR3 bases: TGTGCCAGCAGTTCCTCGGGACTAGCGAAAGAGACCCAGTACTTC. This gives the protein CASSSSGLAKETQYF.

V gene TRBV5-1 combines with J gene TRBJ2-7; the D gene is possibly TRBD2 (6 bases). Germline loops: CDR1 SGHRS, CDR2 YFSETQ. The CDR3 extends over 14 amino acids. The V and J ends lost 0 bases and 5 bases respectively, with 12 bases between them. The CDR3 DNA is TGCGCCAGCAGCTTGGACGGGAGAGTCAACGAGCAGTACTTC. Translated: CASSLDGRVNEQYF.

The chain is built from TRBV27 and TRBJ2-3; unclear D gene. Trimming pared 3 bases from V and 4 bases from J, leaving 11 bases between. This CDR3 contains 14 residues. Germline V lookup: CDR1 MNHEY, CDR2 SMNVEV (reference sequence). DNA for the CDR3: TGTGCCAGCAGTTTTATAGGGTCGGCAGATACGCAGTATTTT. Protein: CASSFIGSADTQYF.

The chain couples TRBV6-5 to TRBJ2-1, with 7 bases lining up with TRBD1. CDR3 size: 14 residues. Trimming took 1 base from V and 8 from J; bases not matched to a gene: 5. In germline, CDR1 is MNHEY, CDR2 SVGAGI. CDR3 coding DNA: TGTGCCAGCAGTTACTTCCAGGGGGATGATGAGCAGTTCTTC. As protein: CASSYFQGDDEQFF.

The rearrangement joins TRBV30 to TRBJ2-7; perhaps TRBD2 as D (5 bases). The CDR3 length is 14 residues. The V and J ends lost 2 bases and 2 bases respectively, with 13 bases between them. Germline lookup yields CDR1 GTSNPN and CDR2 SVGIG (reference sequence). CDR3 nucleotide sequence: TGTGCCTGGAGTAAAGGAGAGGGAGCCTACGAGCAGTACTTC. It encodes CAWSKGEGAYEQYF. The full variable domain, completed using reference TRBV30 and TRBJ2-7, is SQTIHQWPATLVQPVGSPLSLECTVEGTSNPNLYWYRQAAGRGLQLLFYSVGIGQISSEVPQNLSASRPQDRQFILSSKKLLLSDSGFYLCAWSKGEGAYEQYFGPGTRLTVT.

The chain employs TRBV10-2 and TRBJ2-7, with TRBD2 as a possible D gene (5 bases). The germline V gene has CDR1 WSHSY and CDR2 SAAADI. The CDR3 totals 13 residues. V was clipped by 4 bases and J by 2 bases, with 9 bases between them. CDR3 sequence reads: CASSGEGPYEQYF. CDR3 nucleotide sequence: TGCGCCAGCAGTGGCGAGGGCCCCTACGAGCAGTACTTC.

The V gene is TRBV4-1, the J gene TRBJ2-7; 8 nucleotides line up with TRBD1. Germline assignment: CDR1 MGHRA and CDR2 YSYEKL. V was clipped by 1 base and J by 6 bases; unmatched bases: 2. This CDR3 is 13 amino acids long. CDR3: CASSQAGGVEQYF. The DNA for the CDR3 is TGCGCCAGCAGCCAAGCAGGGGGCGTCGAGCAGTACTTC.

The table lists this clone with a count of one. The V and J genes are TRBV28 and TRBJ2-1; 9 bases agree with TRBD2. J was trimmed by 4 bases and V by 5 bases; bases with no gene match: 9. The germline CDR1 and CDR2 sequences are MDHEN and SYDVKM. The CDR3 has 16 residues. CDR3 nucleotides: TGTGCCAGCAGTATCATAGCGGGAGCCGGTTACAATGAGCAGTTCTTC. It yields the protein CASSIIAGAGYNEQFF.

The CDR3 sequence: CSVLLPVQAGYTF. The CDR3 region has the DNA TGCAGCGTTCTCCTCCCAGTGCAAGCTGGCTACACCTTC. V and J are TRBV29-1 and TRBJ1-2; D uncertain. The CDR3 contains 13 residues. Germline V lookup: CDR1 SQVTM, CDR2 ANQGSEA. The V and J ends lost 5 bases and 7 bases respectively, with 17 bases between them.

The genes are TRBV14 and TRBJ2-3; D remains unclear. Deletions cut 3 bases from V and 4 bases from J, with 8 bases between. Germline V gene data show CDR1 as SGHDN and CDR2 as FVKESK. The CDR3 runs to 13 residues. In DNA, the CDR3 is TGTGCCAGCAGCCAGAGACGGGCAGATACGCAGTATTTT. It encodes CASSQRRADTQYF.

This clone was seen once. The rearrangement links TRBV6-6 to TRBJ1-1, with 9 bases identical to TRBD1. V lost 11 bases and J lost 0; bases outside the gene matches: 4. The CDR3 is 13 residues long. Germline lookup yields CDR1 MNHNY and CDR2 SVGAGI (reference sequence). This CDR3 is CAGRTGVNTEAFF. Here the CDR3 DNA reads TGTGCCGGGAGGACAGGGGTGAACACTGAAGCTTTCTTT.

The chain recombines TRBV11-2 with TRBJ1-3; D uncertain. There are 15 residues in the CDR3. The V end lost 2 bases, the J end lost 0 bases, and 8 bases lay between the germline ends. CDR1 and CDR2 from the germline V gene are SGHAT and FQNNGV. CDR3 nucleotide sequence: TGTGCCAGCAGCTTACTAAGTTACTCTGGAAACACCATATATTTT. It specifies CASSLLSYSGNTIYF.

The V and J genes are TRBV5-1 and TRBJ1-5; D possibly corresponds to TRBD1 (5 bases). The CDR3 consists of 14 residues. Trimming removed 4 bases from V and 2 bases from J, with 10 bases in between. Germline CDR1 SGHRS, CDR2 YFSETQ. Here the CDR3 DNA reads TGCGCCAGCAGCATTGGGACCGGCAATCAGCCCCAGCATTTT. It specifies CASSIGTGNQPQHF.

On this clone itself: Other nucleotide sequences in the sample specify the same CDR3. This rearrangement joins TRBV27 to TRBJ2-7; 9 nucleotides agree with TRBD1. Germline values: CDR1 MNHEY, CDR2 SMNVEV (reference sequence). V dropped 3 bases and J dropped 3; count of bases not matched to a gene: 0. This CDR3 region has 13 residues. The CDR3 nucleotides are TGTGCCAGCAGTTTGGACAGGGGCTACGAGCAGTACTTC. Its translation: CASSLDRGYEQYF.

This chain connects TRBV4-1 to TRBJ2-1, with 9 bases identical to TRBD2. The CDR3 length is 18 residues. J gave up 2 bases and V 0 bases, and 8 bases lay outside the gene matches. The germline gives CDR1 MGHRA, CDR2 YSYEKL. The CDR3 bases are TGCGCCAGCAGCCAAGAAAGGCGGGAGGGGTGGACCTACAATGAGCAGTTCTTC. This encodes CASSQERREGWTYNEQFF.

A word on this clone: The sample has other DNA sequences that encode this CDR3 too. V usage is TRBV5-6 and J usage is TRBJ1-5, with D hard to call. The CDR3 consists of 13 residues. Germline V CDR1 and CDR2: SGHDT, YYEEEE. V dropped 0 bases and J dropped 6 bases, with 7 bases sitting between them. The CDR3 loop is CASSLGGFQPQHF. The CDR3, as DNA: TGTGCCAGCAGCTTGGGGGGTTTTCAGCCCCAGCATTTT.

The chain recombines TRBV28 with TRBJ1-4; a weak D match, TRBD1 (6 bases). CDR3 length: 13 residues. CDR1 is MDHEN, CDR2 SYDVKM, per germline. V was trimmed by 6 bases and J by 10 bases, leaving 15 bases between them. The CDR3, as DNA: TGTGCCAGCAGCGAGGGGGTTTTCGGAAAACTGTTTTTT. Translated: CASSEGVFGKLFF.

The chain carries TRBV11-2 and TRBJ2-7; D assignment may be TRBD1 or TRBD2 (6 bases each). This CDR3 region has 17 residues. CDR1 is SGHAT and CDR2 is FQNNGV in the germline V gene. V was pared by 6 bases and J by 1 base, with 22 bases between. CDR3 sequence (DNA): TGTGCCAGCAGTCCCGGATACTCGGCGGGGACATCCTACGAGCAGTACTTC. Protein sequence: CASSPGYSAGTSYEQYF.

The genes are TRBV7-9 and TRBJ1-1; D gene unclear. V gave up 6 bases and J gave up 0 bases, with 8 bases separating them. This CDR3 has 13 amino acids. Germline CDR1 SEHNR, CDR2 FQNEAQ (reference sequence). The DNA for the CDR3 is TGTGCCAGCAGGCCTACCATGAACACTGAAGCTTTCTTT. Protein sequence: CASRPTMNTEAFF. The full variable domain, rest sourced from reference TRBV7-9 and TRBJ1-1, is DTGVSQNPRHKITKRGQNVTFRCDPISEHNRLYWYRQTLGQGPEFLTYFQNEAQLEKSRLLSDRFSAERPKGSFSTLEIQRTEQGDSAMYLCASRPTMNTEAFFGQGTRLTVV.

The chain combines TRBV13 with TRBJ2-7, with 9 bases identical to TRBD1. Germline CDR1 and CDR2: PRHDT and FYEKMQ (reference sequence). The CDR3 is made up of 17 amino acids. V lost 2 bases and J lost 4; bases outside the gene matches: 12. CDR3 region: CASSLMAGQGMVYEQYF. Written as DNA, the CDR3 is TGTGCCAGCAGCTTAATGGCGGGACAGGGAATGGTATACGAGCAGTACTTC.

Turning to this clone: The germline gene is not matched at one end of the junction; a read error may be the cause. This chain uses TRBV4-1 with TRBJ2-2; 13 nucleotides match TRBD2. The CDR3 covers 20 residues. Germline CDR1 and CDR2: MGHRA and YSYEKL. The CDR3 bases are TGCGCCAGCAGCCAAGGGTCGAGTCGGACTAGCGGGAGTTACACCGAGGAGCTGTTTTTT. The encoded protein is CASSQGSSRTSGSYTEELFF.

The V and J genes are TRBV23-1 and TRBJ1-4; unclear D gene. TRBV23-1 is treated as an ORF (open reading frame) with a function not yet certain. The CDR3 contains 13 residues. V dropped 3 bases and J dropped 8 bases, with 10 bases sitting between them. CDR3 in amino acids: CASSHPPMEKLFF. CDR3 DNA sequence: TGCGCCAGCAGTCACCCTCCTATGGAAAAACTGTTTTTT.

The chain recombines TRBV27 with TRBJ1-6; unclear D gene. With 0 bases removed from V and 10 bases from J, the gap between germline ends came to 10 bases. The CDR3 contains 14 residues. Germline V gene sequence: CDR1 MNHEY, CDR2 SMNVEV (reference sequence). The CDR3 here is CASSLSVVRSPLHF. The CDR3 bases are TGTGCCAGCAGTTTATCGGTTGTGCGATCACCCCTCCACTTT.

This sequence joins TRBV5-6 and TRBJ2-7; D perhaps matches TRBD1 (6 bases). The CDR3 spans 17 residues. Germline V gives CDR1 SGHDT, CDR2 YYEEEE. V lost 0 bases and J lost 7, with 23 bases in between. CDR3 DNA: TGTGCCAGCAGCTTGGCTTCTTCGGGACAAACGAGTTTAGAGCAGTACTTC. As protein: CASSLASSGQTSLEQYF.

This chain joins TRBV19 and TRBJ1-2; D might be TRBD1 (5 bases). This CDR3 is 16 amino acids long. The V end was cut by 3 bases, the J end by 4 bases, with 18 bases between. Germline CDR1 and CDR2: LNHDA and SQIVND (reference sequence). The CDR3 sequence is CASSIGATLRRYGYTF. The DNA of the CDR3 is TGTGCCAGTAGTATCGGGGCCACACTGCGTCGCTATGGCTACACCTTC.

The rearrangement joins TRBV28 to TRBJ2-5; tentatively, D is TRBD1 (7 bases). Germline V gene data show CDR1 as MDHEN and CDR2 as SYDVKM. This CDR3 is built from 15 residues. The V gene lost 3 bases and the J gene lost 5 bases, with 16 bases spanning the gap. The chain's CDR3 is CASSFGFSGGETQYF. CDR3 in DNA: TGTGCCAGCAGTTTCGGCTTCTCAGGGGGGGAGACCCAGTACTTC.

The CDR3 sequence is CASRLLPKDSTTFNQPQHF. Here the CDR3 DNA reads TGTGCCAGCAGGCTCCTACCCAAGGACAGTACTACTTTCAATCAGCCCCAGCATTTT. The rearrangement joins TRBV28 to TRBJ1-5; weak D call: TRBD1 (6 bases). This CDR3 has 19 residues. Germline-derived CDR1 and CDR2 are MDHEN and SYDVKM. V was cut by 6 bases and J by 3 bases, with 27 bases left in between.